The entry that follows covers one T cell receptor beta chain sequence. Its antigen is as yet unknown. The sample comes from a study of CD4 T cells in relation to SARS-CoV-2 and coronaviruses. Profiled with immunoSEQ multiplex PCR; TCRdb holds only in-frame clones, not every one. The sample contains 23,000 or so clones, around four fifths of which appear only once. Study results and caveats: Roughly three fifths of donors had memory CD4+ clonotypes crossrecognizing SARS-CoV-2 and common cold coronavirus spike. Each donor contributed either pre-pandemic or post-infection samples, not both.

This CDR3 comprises 14 residues. Trimming pared 1 base from V and 4 bases from J, leaving 10 bases between. Germline-derived CDR1 and CDR2 are SGHVS and FQNEAQ. The unexposed donors gave CD4+ T cells in about 2011-2019, prior to COVID-19. The cells were cultured for under 13 days before CD4+ T cells were isolated. As cell numbers allowed, unexposed-donor CD4+ T cells faced SARS-CoV-2 S/N and four cold-coronavirus spikes. Cultures held some 2.1 million PBMCs per well with approximately 10 IU/ml IL-2. This receptor was taken from a human donor in good health. The sample comprised CD4+ T cells from PBMCs, cultured in vitro. The J gene is TRBJ1-2, the V gene TRBV7-8; no clear D gene. CDR3 in DNA: TGTGCCAGCAGCTTAGGACGGTCCTTCTATGGCTACACCTTC. Protein sequence: CASSLGRSFYGYTF.